These 9 T cell receptor beta chains were sequenced from one sample in a study of T cell changes during pregnancy in multiple sclerosis. TCRdb's copy holds only in-frame clones and misses some; the assay was immunoSEQ multiplex PCR. The data contain tens of thousands of clones, 90% to 95% of them seen just once; the ten biggest clones take up around 0.91%. The sequencing used peripheral blood, collected in the second trimester of pregnancy. The receptor source for this set is a female donor in good health, enrolled as a control in a pregnancy study.

This chain connects TRBV5-1 to TRBJ1-1; 9 positions match TRBD1. Germline CDR1 and CDR2: SGHRS and YFSETQ. The CDR3 is 15 amino acids. Trimming took 2 bases from V and 5 from J; bases not matched to a gene: 7. In DNA, the CDR3 is TGCGCCAGCAGCTTAGGTGGGACAGGGTTGACTGAAGCTTTCTTT. Its protein product is CASSLGGTGLTEAFF.

The V and J genes are TRBV5-6 and TRBJ2-3, with 7 bases lining up with TRBD2. This CDR3 region has 15 residues. The junction had 8 bases not matched to a gene; V was cut back by 2 bases and J by 5 bases. CDR1 and CDR2 from the germline V gene are SGHDT and YYEEEE. CDR3 in amino acids: CASSFLTGGGDTQYF. CDR3 nucleotides: TGTGCCAGCAGCTTCTTGACGGGAGGTGGAGATACGCAGTATTTT.

V is TRBV4-2 and J is TRBJ2-3, with TRBD2 identical over 8 bases. This CDR3 is 16 amino acids long. Trimming took 4 bases from V and 0 from J; bases not matched to a gene: 6. From germline, CDR1 is LGHNA and CDR2 YNFKEQ. CDR3 nucleotides: TGTGCCAGCAGCCCCGGACTAGCAGTAAGCACAGATACGCAGTATTTT. Translated: CASSPGLAVSTDTQYF.

This clone was picked up one time. The chain carries TRBV11-2 and TRBJ2-3; 7 bases are shared with TRBD2. This CDR3 has 13 amino acids. Germline V gives CDR1 SGHAT, CDR2 FQNNGV. With 8 bases clipped from V and 4 bases from J, the junction kept 6 bases outside the gene matches. CDR3 nucleotide sequence: TGTGCCAGCCGCGGGAGTTGGGCAGATACGCAGTATTTT. Protein product: CASRGSWADTQYF.

The V call is TRBV28, the J call TRBJ1-3, with D perhaps TRBD1 (5 bases). V was shortened by 4 bases and J by 0 bases, with 7 bases between the two germline ends. This CDR3 has 14 residues. Per the germline V gene, CDR1 is MDHEN and CDR2 is SYDVKM. DNA of the CDR3: TGTGCCAGCAGTTACAGGCACTCTGGAAACACCATATATTTT. Protein: CASSYRHSGNTIYF.

The rearrangement links TRBV19 to TRBJ2-1, with TRBD2 matching 10 bases. With V trimmed by 6 bases and J by 5 bases, 4 bases remained unmatched. In germline, CDR1 is LNHDA, CDR2 SQIVND (reference sequence). The CDR3 extends over 14 amino acids. The CDR3 DNA reads TGTGCCAGTAGCGTTCTAGCGGGAGACAATGAGCAGTTCTTC. The encoded protein is CASSVLAGDNEQFF.

This sequence joins TRBV28 and TRBJ1-2, with TRBD1 identical over 9 bases. V was pared by 7 bases and J by 3 bases, with 12 bases of the junction left unmatched. Germline V gene lookup returns CDR1 MDHEN and CDR2 SYDVKM. The CDR3 sequence is 16 residues long. Here the CDR3 DNA reads TGTGCCAGCACCCCGACAGGGGGACAATCTTACTATGGCTACACCTTC. It translates to CASTPTGGQSYYGYTF.

This chain connects TRBV11-3 to TRBJ2-1; D is possibly TRBD2 (6 bases). Per the germline V gene, CDR1 is SGHNT and CDR2 is YENEEA. V lost 0 bases to trimming and J lost 6 bases, with 12 bases between them. The CDR3 runs to 15 residues. CDR3 sequence reads: CASSLESMGGNEQFF. The CDR3, as DNA: TGTGCCAGCAGCTTAGAGAGTATGGGGGGCAATGAGCAGTTCTTC.

The chain employs TRBV25-1 and TRBJ1-5; TRBD1 might be the D (5 bases). The CDR3 totals 14 residues. Deletions cut 3 bases from V and 9 bases from J, with 15 bases between. CDR1 is MGHDK and CDR2 is SYGVNS in the germline V gene. CDR3 amino acids: CASSDAQGYRPQHF. CDR3 in DNA: TGTGCCAGCAGTGACGCCCAGGGTTATCGGCCCCAGCATTTT.